The 28 T cell receptor beta chains given below trace back to one sample, sequenced in a study of blood T cell repertoires in COVID-19. Profiling relied on immunoSEQ multiplex PCR, and the TCRdb table lists in-frame clones only, not all of them. Found here are 250,000 to 350,000 clones, approximately 91% of them singletons; the top ten hold 9.5% to 15%. The sequenced sample consisted of peripheral blood. These receptors were collected from a woman aged 60-70 years with acute or convalescent COVID-19.

CDR3 amino acids: CASSFPAGDHSGANVLTF. The CDR3 DNA reads TGCGCCAGCAGCTTTCCGGCGGGGGATCACTCTGGGGCCAACGTCCTGACTTTC. This sequence joins TRBV5-1 and TRBJ2-6, with 7 bases matching TRBD2. This CDR3 is built from 18 residues. J gave up 0 bases and V 2 bases, and 8 bases lay outside the gene matches. The germline V gene has CDR1 SGHRS and CDR2 YFSETQ.

This chain uses TRBV19 with TRBJ1-2, with a weak D call TRBD1 (6 bases). This CDR3 is built from 13 residues. Germline V gene data show CDR1 as LNHDA and CDR2 as SQIVND (reference sequence). V was clipped by 2 bases and J by 5 bases, with 9 bases between them. The chain's CDR3 is CASSIQGGYGYTF. CDR3 bases: TGTGCCAGTAGTATACAAGGGGGTTATGGCTACACCTTC.

The chain couples TRBV27 to TRBJ2-7; D gene unclear. The CDR3 covers 13 residues. Per the germline V gene, CDR1 is MNHEY and CDR2 is SMNVEV (reference sequence). Deletions cut 3 bases from V and 6 bases from J, with 12 bases between. The CDR3, as DNA: TGTGCCAGCAGTTTCGGGTCCCCACGCGAGCAGTACTTC. It translates to CASSFGSPREQYF.

This sequence joins TRBV5-7 and TRBJ2-7, with D tentatively TRBD2 (5 bases). TRBV5-7 carries the ORF label, with uncertain function. Trimming stripped 4 bases from V and 7 bases from J, with 21 bases between. CDR3 size: 15 residues. CDR3 amino acids: CASSAPADEDGEQYF. In DNA, the CDR3 is TGTGCCAGCAGCGCTCCAGCGGACGAAGATGGGGAGCAGTACTTC.

The CDR3 bases are TGTGCCAGCAGCGTGGTGAGAGGGTCGCGGGGATCCTACGAGCAGTACTTC. Translation gives CASSVVRGSRGSYEQYF. This chain uses TRBV9 with TRBJ2-7; D may be TRBD2 (6 bases). CDR1 is SGDLS, CDR2 YYNGEE, per germline. The CDR3 extends over 17 amino acids. Trimming cost V 2 bases and J 1 base, with 19 bases left between them. Full variable domain (remainder filled in from reference TRBV9 and TRBJ2-7): DSGVTQTPKHLITATGQRVTLRCSPRSGDLSVYWYQQSLDQGLQFLIQYYNGEERAKGNILERFSAQQFPDLHSELNLSSLELGDSALYFCASSVVRGSRGSYEQYFGPGTRLTVT.

The count of this clone is one. The chain couples TRBV4-3 to TRBJ1-6, with D uncertain. CDR3 length equals 14 residues. Trimming pared 4 bases from V and 8 bases from J, leaving 12 bases between. Germline V gives CDR1 LGHNA, CDR2 YSLEER. In DNA form, the CDR3 reads TGCGCCAGCAGCCTATCGAGTCCTGATTCACCCCTCCACTTT. Its translation: CASSLSSPDSPLHF.

The V and J genes are TRBV18 and TRBJ2-3, with D possibly matching TRBD2 (6 bases). V lost 5 bases and J lost 0, with 12 bases in between. The germline gives CDR1 KGHSH, CDR2 LQKENI. The CDR3 has 15 amino acids. CDR3 region: CASSETSFSTDTQYF. In nucleotides, the CDR3 is TGTGCCAGCTCAGAGACTAGTTTTAGCACAGATACGCAGTATTTT.

The V and J genes are TRBV19 and TRBJ1-4; a possible D gene is TRBD1 (5 bases). This CDR3 contains 16 residues. CDR1 is LNHDA, CDR2 SQIVND, per germline (reference sequence). V was clipped by 4 bases and J by 0 bases, with 12 bases between them. CDR3 region: CASSSGTFATNEKLFF. CDR3 bases: TGTGCCAGTAGTAGCGGGACGTTCGCAACTAATGAAAAACTGTTTTTT. The entire variable domain, with the rest obtained from reference TRBV19 and TRBJ1-4, is as follows: DGGITQSPKYLFRKEGQNVTLSCEQNLNHDAMYWYRQDPGQGLRLIYYSQIVNDFQKGDIAEGYSVSREKKESFPLTVTSAQKNPTAFYLCASSSGTFATNEKLFFGSGTQLSVL.

The sample holds a few counts of this clone. V gene TRBV5-8 combines with J gene TRBJ1-1; D ambiguous. Germline V gene sequence: CDR1 SGHTS, CDR2 YDEGEE. V was cut by 0 bases and J by 7 bases, with 13 bases left in between. This CDR3 is built from 14 residues. CDR3 DNA: TGTGCCAGCAGCTTGGAGTGGCAGACTATTGAAGCTTTCTTT. This translates into CASSLEWQTIEAFF.

CDR3 sequence (DNA): TGCGCCAGCAGCTTGTTACCCTCGGGACAGGGGAGTCAGCCCCAGCATTTT. Translating gives CASSLLPSGQGSQPQHF. The chain recombines TRBV5-1 with TRBJ1-5, with TRBD1 identical over 10 bases. This CDR3 spans 17 amino acids. With 1 base clipped from V and 6 bases from J, the junction kept 10 bases outside the gene matches. Germline CDR1 is SGHRS and CDR2 is YFSETQ.

This chain joins TRBV5-6 and TRBJ1-2; D is ambiguous. Trimming took off 7 bases at V and 0 bases at J, with 7 bases between the two ends. Germline loops: CDR1 SGHDT, CDR2 YYEEEE. This CDR3 is built from 12 residues. The CDR3 spells CASLVANYGYTF. The CDR3 DNA is TGTGCCAGCCTGGTAGCTAACTATGGCTACACCTTC.

The rearrangement uses TRBV19 and TRBJ2-7; 9 bases align to TRBD1. The germline CDR1 and CDR2 sequences are LNHDA and SQIVND (reference sequence). Trimming cost V 7 bases and J 2 bases; bases outside gene matches: 9. The CDR3 loop spans 15 amino acids. This CDR3 is CASTSRDRVPYEQYF. DNA of the CDR3: TGTGCCAGTACCAGTAGGGACAGGGTCCCCTACGAGCAGTACTTC.

The CDR3 sequence is CASSPRTGGSLETQYF. In DNA form, the CDR3 reads TGCGCCAGCAGCCCAAGGACAGGGGGGAGTTTGGAGACCCAGTACTTC. This chain joins TRBV5-1 and TRBJ2-5; 10 bases are a match to TRBD1. Germline CDR1 reads SGHRS; CDR2 reads YFSETQ. Losses at the gene ends were 4 bases for V and 5 bases for J; bases not matched to a gene: 11. CDR3 length: 16 residues.

V and J are TRBV4-2 and TRBJ1-2, with 9 bases identical to TRBD1. CDR3 length: 13 residues. Germline V gene sequence: CDR1 LGHNA, CDR2 YNFKEQ. Losses at the gene ends were 1 base for V and 10 bases for J; bases not matched to a gene: 4. In nucleotides, the CDR3 is TGTGCCAGCAGCCAAGGGACAGGGGACGACTACACCTTC. Protein sequence: CASSQGTGDDYTF.

The chain joins TRBV7-3 to TRBJ2-1; TRBD2 aligns across 13 bases. Germline CDR1 and CDR2: SGHTA and FQGTGA. The ends lost 5 bases at V and 4 bases at J; junction bases unmatched: 5. CDR3 length: 16 residues. The CDR3 protein is CASSRTSGRGYNEQFF. In DNA, the CDR3 is TGTGCCAGCAGCAGGACTAGCGGGAGAGGATACAATGAGCAGTTCTTC.

V and J are TRBV13 and TRBJ2-7, with D possibly being TRBD2 (7 bases). CDR1 and CDR2 from the germline V gene are PRHDT and FYEKMQ (reference sequence). The CDR3 consists of 17 residues. V was cut by 0 bases and J by 6 bases, with 21 bases left in between. This CDR3 reads CASSLGGSGGATFEQYF. CDR3 nucleotide sequence: TGTGCCAGCAGCTTAGGTGGGTCGGGGGGCGCAACCTTCGAGCAGTACTTC.

This chain joins TRBV3-1 (or the pseudogene TRBV3-2) and TRBJ1-1, with D perhaps TRBD1 (5 bases). The CDR3 consists of 13 residues. In germline, CDR1 is LGHDT, CDR2 YNNKEL (reference sequence). Trimming stripped 4 bases from V and 4 bases from J, with 10 bases between. CDR3 coding DNA: TGTGCCAGCAGCCTCGGTAGGGGCACTGAAGCTTTCTTT. This codes for CASSLGRGTEAFF.

V is TRBV6-1 and J is TRBJ1-5, with 9 bases matching TRBD1. Germline V gene data show CDR1 as MNHNS and CDR2 as SASEGT. This CDR3 has 17 amino acids. The trim removed 3 bases at V and 6 bases at J, leaving 12 bases unmatched. CDR3 nucleotide sequence: TGTGCCAGCAGTGACAAGCCGACGGGACAGGGAAGTCAGCCCCAGCATTTT. Protein: CASSDKPTGQGSQPQHF.

The V and J genes are TRBV15 and TRBJ2-7; the match to TRBD2 covers 7 bases. The germline gives CDR1 LNHNV, CDR2 YYDKDF (reference sequence). The CDR3 is 14 residues long. J gave up 2 bases and V 5 bases, and 6 bases lay outside the gene matches. The CDR3 loop is CATSLGGVPYEQYF. DNA for the CDR3: TGTGCCACCAGCCTGGGGGGGGTCCCCTACGAGCAGTACTTC. Variable domain in full (rest from reference TRBV15 and TRBJ2-7): DAMVIQNPRYQVTQFGKPVTLSCSQTLNHNVMYWYQQKSSQAPKLLFHYYDKDFNNEADTPDNFQSRRPNTSFCFLDIRSPGLGDTAMYLCATSLGGVPYEQYFGPGTRLTVT.

The genes are TRBV5-5 and TRBJ1-2; 11 bases are shared with TRBD1. Germline loops: CDR1 SGHKS, CDR2 YYEKEE (reference sequence). The CDR3 loop spans 14 amino acids. The V gene end was trimmed by 2 bases and the J gene end by 8 bases; junction bases not matched to a gene: 5. CDR3 DNA sequence: TGTGCCAGCAGCTTCGGACAGGGGGCTGGCGGCTACACCTTC. Its protein product is CASSFGQGAGGYTF. Full variable domain (rest looked up from reference TRBV5-5 and TRBJ1-2): DAGVTQSPTHLIKTRGQQVTLRCSPISGHKSVSWYQQVLGQGPQFIFQYYEKEERGRGNFPDRFSARQFPNYSSELNVNALLLGDSALYLCASSFGQGAGGYTFGSGTRLTVV.

This clone turned up a few times. J is TRBJ2-1 and V is TRBV20-1, with 13 bases matching TRBD2. V lost 3 bases to trimming and J lost 15 bases; unmatched junction nucleotides: 11. The CDR3 runs to 14 residues. Germline V gives CDR1 DFQATT, CDR2 SNEGSKA (reference sequence). The CDR3 coding sequence is TGCAGTGCTAGTATACCGGGACTAGCGGGAAATCTGTTCTTC. Translating it yields CSASIPGLAGNLFF.

The rearrangement links TRBV11-2 to TRBJ2-7; TRBD1 aligns across 9 bases. This CDR3 has 13 residues. Germline CDR1 reads SGHAT; CDR2 reads FQNNGV. V was clipped by 5 bases and J by 5 bases; unmatched bases: 4. CDR3: CASSRDRANEQYF. DNA of the CDR3: TGTGCCAGCAGCCGGGACAGGGCCAACGAGCAGTACTTC.

The chain employs TRBV3-1 (or the pseudogene TRBV3-2) and TRBJ2-2; D call uncertain. The CDR3 has 14 residues. V was cut by 4 bases and J by 4 bases, with 10 bases left in between. The germline V gene has CDR1 LGHDT and CDR2 YNNKEL (reference sequence). The CDR3 DNA reads TGTGCCAGCAGCCCTTTAGTTAGCACCGGGGAGCTGTTTTTT. Protein: CASSPLVSTGELFF.

The DNA for the CDR3 is TGTGCCAGCAGCCAAGTATCTTTCTCTGGAAACACCATATATTTT. This encodes CASSQVSFSGNTIYF. The chain carries TRBV3-1 (or the pseudogene TRBV3-2) and TRBJ1-3; no clear D. CDR1 and CDR2 (germline): LGHDT, YNNKEL (reference sequence). The CDR3 covers 15 residues. The V gene lost 1 base and the J gene lost 0 bases, with 7 bases spanning the gap.

This clone was observed once. The J gene is TRBJ1-1, the V gene TRBV10-3; 8 bases map to TRBD1. The CDR3 totals 14 residues. V gave up 4 bases and J gave up 1 base; unmatched junction bases: 2. Germline-derived CDR1 and CDR2 are ENHRY and SYGVKD. This chain's CDR3 is CAISGDRGNTEAFF. The CDR3 DNA follows: TGTGCCATCAGTGGCGACAGGGGGAACACTGAAGCTTTCTTT.

The chain employs TRBV25-1 and TRBJ1-1; TRBD1 aligns across 8 bases. Germline lookup yields CDR1 MGHDK and CDR2 SYGVNS. The CDR3 runs 14 residues. Losses at the gene ends were 6 bases for V and 4 bases for J; bases not matched to a gene: 7. The CDR3 nucleotides read TGTGCCAGCAGCCTACAGGGGGATGTCACTGAAGCTTTCTTT. Its translation is CASSLQGDVTEAFF. The full variable domain, in which reference TRBV25-1 and TRBJ1-1 provide the parts outside the CDR3, is EADIYQTPRYLVIGTGKKITLECSQTMGHDKMYWYQQDPGMELHLIHYSYGVNSTEKGDLSSESTVSRIRTEHFPLTLESARPSHTSQYLCASSLQGDVTEAFFGQGTRLTVV.

This chain uses TRBV7-2 with TRBJ1-2; TRBD1 aligns across 8 bases. The CDR3 extends over 13 amino acids. Trimming cost V 4 bases and J 4 bases; bases outside gene matches: 2. The germline V gene has CDR1 SGHTA and CDR2 FQGNSA. DNA for the CDR3: TGTGCCAGCAGCTCAGGGGGCCCCTATGGCTACACCTTC. It codes for CASSSGGPYGYTF.

The rearrangement uses TRBV5-8 and TRBJ1-1; TRBD1 agrees at 7 bases. In germline, CDR1 is SGHTS, CDR2 YDEGEE. The ends lost 3 bases at V and 0 bases at J; junction bases unmatched: 11. The CDR3 loop spans 17 amino acids. The CDR3 nucleotides are TGTGCCAGCAGCTCGTCCGGGACAGCTATCATGAACACTGAAGCTTTCTTT. This sequence encodes CASSSSGTAIMNTEAFF.